The 32 T cell receptor beta chains below come from one sample, sequenced in a study of blood T cell repertoires in COVID-19. The protocol was immunoSEQ multiplex PCR, while the TCRdb copy is restricted to in-frame clones and leaves out a portion. The repertoire includes about 350,000 clones, 75% to 90% of them detected once, and just over 7% sits in the top ten. Sample: peripheral blood. These receptors all come from a woman in her fifties or sixties with COVID-19, enrolled during active disease.

This chain uses TRBV6-5 with TRBJ2-3; tentative D call: TRBD2 (5 bases). CDR1 and CDR2 from the germline V gene are MNHEY and SVGAGI. This CDR3 has 14 amino acids. Trimming removed 5 bases at V and 3 bases at J, with 12 bases between. CDR3 in amino acids: CASSQLETTDTQYF. The DNA of the CDR3 is TGTGCCAGCAGTCAACTAGAGACGACAGATACGCAGTATTTT.

The V and J genes are TRBV7-8 and TRBJ1-1; no clear D gene. V was pared by 0 bases and J by 0 bases, with 14 bases between. Per germline, CDR1 SGHVS and CDR2 FQNEAQ. This CDR3 contains 17 residues. The DNA for the CDR3 is TGTGCCAGCAGCTTAGCGATCATCCAGTACCTGAACACTGAAGCTTTCTTT. As protein: CASSLAIIQYLNTEAFF. Full variable domain (rest looked up from reference TRBV7-8 and TRBJ1-1): GAGVSQSPRYKVAKRGQDVALRCDPISGHVSLFWYQQALGQGPEFLTYFQNEAQLDKSGLPSDRFFAERPEGSVSTLKIQRTQQEDSAVYLCASSLAIIQYLNTEAFFGQGTRLTVV.

This clone was seen repeatedly, ten times or more. The V gene is TRBV6-6, the J gene TRBJ2-1; 14 nucleotides agree with TRBD2. V was pared by 5 bases and J by 9 bases, with 12 bases of the junction left unmatched. This CDR3 comprises 17 residues. Germline V gene sequence: CDR1 MNHNY, CDR2 SVGAGI (reference sequence). The CDR3 DNA follows: TGTGCCAGCAGTCGACACGCCGGGACTAGCGGGGGTAGTGAGCAGTTCTTC. It is translated as CASSRHAGTSGGSEQFF.

This chain links TRBV30 with TRBJ1-2; TRBD1 matches at 10 bases. This CDR3 has 13 amino acids. Per the germline V gene, CDR1 is GTSNPN and CDR2 is SVGIG (reference sequence). J was trimmed by 7 bases and V by 5 bases; bases with no gene match: 7. The CDR3 loop reads CAWSTGGGSGYTF. The CDR3 DNA follows: TGTGCCTGGTCGACAGGGGGCGGGAGTGGCTACACCTTC.

J is TRBJ1-5 and V is TRBV6-5; TRBD1 is a possible D gene (6 bases). The CDR3 loop spans 13 amino acids. Trimming removed 6 bases from V and 6 bases from J, with 12 bases in between. From germline, CDR1 is MNHEY and CDR2 SVGAGI. The CDR3 region is CASSRGMTQPQHF. The CDR3 DNA reads TGTGCCAGCAGCAGGGGTATGACTCAGCCCCAGCATTTT.

V usage is TRBV30 and J usage is TRBJ1-2; D is unresolved. This CDR3 spans 13 amino acids. Between the trimmed V and J ends, which lost 0 bases and 7 bases, there was a span of 12 bases. Looked up from germline, CDR1 is GTSNPN and CDR2 is SVGIG (reference sequence). CDR3 in DNA: TGTGCCTGGAGTGTAGACGGAGACCGTGGCTACACCTTC. This gives the protein CAWSVDGDRGYTF.

The chain employs TRBV15 and TRBJ1-5; tentative D call: TRBD1 (6 bases). CDR3 length equals 14 residues. Germline V gene lookup returns CDR1 LNHNV and CDR2 YYDKDF (reference sequence). V gave up 1 base and J gave up 6 bases, with 10 bases separating them. CDR3 DNA sequence: TGTGCCACCAGCAGAGGGGGGCTGAGTCAGCCCCAGCATTTT. Translating gives CATSRGGLSQPQHF.

This rearrangement joins TRBV27 to TRBJ1-1; 9 bases align to TRBD1. This CDR3 comprises 17 residues. V lost 5 bases, J lost 3 bases, and 13 bases stayed unmatched. Germline V gives CDR1 MNHEY, CDR2 SMNVEV (reference sequence). The CDR3 DNA reads as TGTGCCAGCAGTCCCCCGACCGGGACAGGGAAATACACTGAAGCTTTCTTT. The encoded protein is CASSPPTGTGKYTEAFF.

This clone was detected a few times. CDR3 residues: CASSLAPRGIEQYF. The CDR3 DNA follows: TGTGCCAGCAGCTTAGCACCCCGGGGGATCGAGCAGTACTTC. V and J are TRBV7-9 and TRBJ2-7, with D possibly TRBD2 on 6 matching bases. CDR3 length: 14 amino acids. Germline V lookup: CDR1 SEHNR, CDR2 FQNEAQ (reference sequence). V lost 0 bases, J lost 6 bases, and 12 bases lay in between.

The chain carries TRBV11-2 and TRBJ1-4; TRBD1 matches at 9 bases. The CDR3 sequence is 17 residues long. Losses at the gene ends were 5 bases for V and 0 bases for J; bases not matched to a gene: 7. Per the germline V gene, CDR1 is SGHAT and CDR2 is FQNNGV. CDR3 coding DNA: TGTGCCAGCAGCCGAGGACAGGGGCCTGCAACTAATGAAAAACTGTTTTTT. Its protein product is CASSRGQGPATNEKLFF.

This sequence joins TRBV5-1 and TRBJ2-7; the D is unclear. There are 13 residues in the CDR3. Germline loops: CDR1 SGHRS, CDR2 YFSETQ. V was trimmed by 0 bases and J by 6 bases, leaving 10 bases between them. Here the CDR3 DNA reads TGCGCCAGCAGCTTGGGCATACCTAGCGAGCAGTACTTC. Its translation: CASSLGIPSEQYF.

The rearrangement joins TRBV5-1 to TRBJ1-4; 9 bases line up with TRBD1. V shed 5 bases, J shed 5 bases, and the junction held 4 bases outside the gene matches. The CDR3 runs to 14 residues. Germline assignment: CDR1 SGHRS and CDR2 YFSETQ. The CDR3 loop reads CASRPTGGNEKLFF. CDR3 nucleotide sequence: TGCGCCAGCAGACCGACAGGGGGGAATGAAAAACTGTTTTTT.

The rearrangement joins TRBV7-2 to TRBJ2-3; tentative D call: TRBD1 (5 bases). Germline V gene sequence: CDR1 SGHTA, CDR2 FQGNSA. This CDR3 contains 14 residues. Trimming left V 2 bases short and J 2 bases short, with 8 bases between. The CDR3 DNA follows: TGTGCCAGCAGCTTAAATGGGGCCACAGATACGCAGTATTTT. This codes for CASSLNGATDTQYF. Supplemented by reference TRBV7-2 and TRBJ2-3, the full variable domain reads GAGVSQSPSNKVTEKGKDVELRCDPISGHTALYWYRQSLGQGLEFLIYFQGNSAPDKSGLPSDRFSAERTGGSVSTLTIQRTQQEDSAVYLCASSLNGATDTQYFGPGTRLTVL.

The DNA of the CDR3 is TGTGCCAGCAGCTTAGGCCTCGAGACAGATACGCAGTATTTT. This translates into CASSLGLETDTQYF. The rearrangement joins TRBV7-2 to TRBJ2-3; D unresolved. CDR1 is SGHTA and CDR2 is FQGNSA in the germline V gene. The CDR3 is made up of 14 amino acids. Trimming stripped 1 base from V and 3 bases from J, with 8 bases between.

CDR3 region: CASSRSGGDTGELFF. The CDR3 coding sequence is TGTGCCAGCAGCCGTAGCGGGGGGGACACCGGGGAGCTGTTTTTT. V and J are TRBV7-2 and TRBJ2-2; 11 nucleotides match TRBD2. J gave up 3 bases and V 5 bases, and 2 bases lay outside the gene matches. The CDR3 is 15 amino acids. Germline V CDR1 and CDR2: SGHTA, FQGNSA.

The gene calls are TRBV5-8 and TRBJ2-7, with 10 nucleotides matching TRBD2. The germline V gene has CDR1 SGHTS and CDR2 YDEGEE. This CDR3 has 16 residues. V was pared by 3 bases and J by 6 bases, with 12 bases of the junction left unmatched. The CDR3 loop reads CASSWGLAGVFFEQYF. The CDR3 region has the DNA TGTGCCAGCAGCTGGGGCCTAGCGGGGGTCTTCTTCGAGCAGTACTTC.

The chain has TRBV19 and TRBJ2-3; D remains unclear. The CDR3 is made up of 14 amino acids. The V gene's germline CDR1 is LNHDA and CDR2 SQIVND (reference sequence). V lost 0 bases, J lost 5 bases, and 9 bases lay in between. The CDR3 coding sequence is TGTGCCAGTAGTATAGAGCCGAGTGGAGATACGCAGTATTTT. It translates to CASSIEPSGDTQYF.

J is TRBJ1-3 and V is TRBV18, with 8 bases aligning to TRBD1. V trimming: 2 bases; J trimming: 4 bases; junction bases outside the gene matches: 4. The CDR3 totals 15 residues. The germline gives CDR1 KGHSH, CDR2 LQKENI. CDR3 sequence: CASSPRTGGGNTIYF. CDR3 in DNA: TGTGCCAGCTCACCAAGAACAGGGGGAGGAAACACCATATATTTT.

This chain connects TRBV19 to TRBJ1-1; TRBD1 might be the D (6 bases). This CDR3 spans 15 amino acids. V lost 4 bases and J lost 1, with 13 bases in between. Germline V gives CDR1 LNHDA, CDR2 SQIVND (reference sequence). The CDR3, as DNA: TGTGCCAGTAGTACATGGGACACCTCGAACACTGAAGCTTTCTTT. Amino acids: CASSTWDTSNTEAFF.

The gene calls are TRBV9 and TRBJ2-3, with TRBD2 matching 7 bases. Germline values: CDR1 SGDLS, CDR2 YYNGEE. The CDR3 loop spans 15 amino acids. V lost 2 bases to trimming and J lost 0 bases; unmatched junction nucleotides: 3. The CDR3 DNA reads TGTGCCAGCAGCGTTCGAGCGGGGAGCACAGATACGCAGTATTTT. Its translation is CASSVRAGSTDTQYF.

A few counts support this clone. This chain links TRBV6-6 with TRBJ2-3, with 9 bases aligning to TRBD1. Germline lookup yields CDR1 MNHNY and CDR2 SVGAGI (reference sequence). The CDR3 loop spans 13 amino acids. The ends lost 5 bases at V and 5 bases at J; junction bases unmatched: 2. The CDR3 loop reads CASSRTGEDTQYF. The CDR3 DNA reads as TGTGCCAGCAGTCGGACAGGGGAAGATACGCAGTATTTT.

The V call is TRBV7-2, the J call TRBJ2-2; 8 nucleotides line up with TRBD2. Germline assignment: CDR1 SGHTA and CDR2 FQGNSA. J gave up 10 bases and V 5 bases, and 9 bases lay outside the gene matches. This CDR3 spans 14 amino acids. The CDR3 nucleotides read TGTGCCAGCAGCCCCCCCGAAGCGGGGGTGGAGCTGTTTTTT. This encodes CASSPPEAGVELFF.

This chain joins TRBV12-5 and TRBJ1-1; D gene unclear. V was cut by 1 base and J by 3 bases, with 27 bases left in between. Looked up from germline, CDR1 is LGHNT and CDR2 is FRNRAP. This CDR3 is built from 20 residues. Here the CDR3 reads CASGLAIARSVLLRDTEAFF. The CDR3 nucleotides are TGTGCTAGTGGTTTGGCAATCGCACGATCGGTCTTGCTACGGGACACTGAAGCTTTCTTT.

V gene TRBV7-9 combines with J gene TRBJ2-5; a weak D match, TRBD2 (5 bases). In germline, CDR1 is SEHNR, CDR2 FQNEAQ (reference sequence). V gave up 6 bases and J gave up 4 bases, with 15 bases separating them. This CDR3 contains 14 residues. CDR3 sequence: CASRRADDLETQYF. In nucleotides, the CDR3 is TGTGCCAGCAGGAGGGCGGATGATTTAGAGACCCAGTACTTC.

J is TRBJ2-5 and V is TRBV7-3; the D gene is possibly TRBD1 (5 bases). V lost 1 base, J lost 5 bases, and 14 bases lay in between. Germline V gene sequence: CDR1 SGHTA, CDR2 FQGTGA. The CDR3 extends over 15 amino acids. CDR3 bases: TGTGCCAGCAGCTTAATTCAGGGCCCAGGGGAGACCCAGTACTTC. Protein product: CASSLIQGPGETQYF.

The chain has TRBV5-4 and TRBJ2-5; 8 bases line up with TRBD2. Trimming cost V 4 bases and J 1 base; bases outside gene matches: 6. Germline CDR1 SGHNT, CDR2 YYREEE (reference sequence). The CDR3 length is 15 residues. Here the CDR3 DNA reads TGTGCCAGCAGCCTGTCTAGCGGGCCCCAAGAGACCCAGTACTTC. This gives the protein CASSLSSGPQETQYF.

J is TRBJ2-5 and V is TRBV5-4; the D is unclear. Per the germline V gene, CDR1 is SGHNT and CDR2 is YYREEE (reference sequence). Trimming left V 0 bases short and J 2 bases short, with 11 bases between. This CDR3 is built from 15 residues. CDR3 region: CASSLARKRQETQYF. DNA of the CDR3: TGTGCCAGCAGCTTGGCCAGGAAACGGCAAGAGACCCAGTACTTC.

The genes are TRBV10-3 and TRBJ1-3, with TRBD1 matching 11 bases. This CDR3 contains 16 residues. From germline, CDR1 is ENHRY and CDR2 SYGVKD. V was clipped by 7 bases and J by 3 bases; unmatched bases: 8. CDR3 amino acids: CAITRRDRGNGNTIYF. The CDR3 DNA reads TGTGCCATCACGCGCCGGGACAGGGGGAATGGAAACACCATATATTTT.

Details on this clone: A read error may account for a junction end that differs from germline. The chain carries TRBV7-9 and TRBJ1-2; unclear D gene. The CDR3 extends over 11 amino acids. The germline CDR1 and CDR2 sequences are SEHNR and FQNEAQ (reference sequence). CDR3 sequence: CASSSSGGCTF. In DNA form, the CDR3 reads TGTGCCAGCAGTTCCTCTGGAGGCTGCACCTTC. Looking up the rest from reference TRBV7-9 and TRBJ1-2 gives the full variable domain: DTGVSQNPRHKITKRGQNVTFRCDPISEHNRLYWYRQTLGQGPEFLTYFQNEAQLEKSRLLSDRFSAERPKGSFSTLEIQRTEQGDSAMYLCASSSSGGCTFGSGTRLTVV.

CDR3 nucleotides: TGTGCCAGCAGCTTACGCGGCGGGGATCTGTCGAATTCACCCCTCCACTTT. Protein sequence: CASSLRGGDLSNSPLHF. The chain links TRBV7-3 to TRBJ1-6; D gene ambiguous. The CDR3 length is 17 residues. The germline V and J ends were trimmed by 2 bases and 7 bases, with 18 bases remaining between them. The germline gives CDR1 SGHTA, CDR2 FQGTGA.

The sample holds a few counts of this clone. Other DNA sequences in the sample encode the same CDR3. The chain is built from TRBV3-1 (or the pseudogene TRBV3-2) and TRBJ1-2; the D is unclear. Trimming stripped 3 bases from V and 3 bases from J, with 5 bases between. This CDR3 has 12 amino acids. Germline V CDR1 and CDR2: LGHDT, YNNKEL (reference sequence). DNA for the CDR3: TGTGCCAGCAGCCAGGGAGACTATGGCTACACCTTC. Translation: CASSQGDYGYTF.

CDR3 nucleotide sequence: TGTGCCAGCACCCGGACAGGGAATGGCTACACCTTC. Translation gives CASTRTGNGYTF. The chain uses TRBV25-1 and TRBJ1-2; the match to TRBD1 covers 8 bases. The CDR3 spans 12 residues. V was pared by 7 bases and J by 6 bases, with 4 bases of the junction left unmatched. CDR1 is MGHDK and CDR2 is SYGVNS in the germline V gene.